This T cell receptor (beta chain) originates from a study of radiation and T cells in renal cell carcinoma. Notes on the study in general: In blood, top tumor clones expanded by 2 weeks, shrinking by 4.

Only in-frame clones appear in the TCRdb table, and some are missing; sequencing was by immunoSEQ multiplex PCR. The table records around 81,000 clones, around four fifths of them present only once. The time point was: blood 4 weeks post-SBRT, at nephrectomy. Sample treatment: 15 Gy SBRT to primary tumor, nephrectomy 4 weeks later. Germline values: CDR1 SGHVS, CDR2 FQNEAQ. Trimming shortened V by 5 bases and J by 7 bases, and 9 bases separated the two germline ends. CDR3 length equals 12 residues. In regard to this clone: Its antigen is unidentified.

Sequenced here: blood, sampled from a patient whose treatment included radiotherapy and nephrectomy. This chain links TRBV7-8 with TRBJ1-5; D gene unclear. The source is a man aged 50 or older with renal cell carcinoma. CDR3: CASSLQLQPQHF. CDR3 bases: TGTGCCAGCAGCCTACAGCTGCAGCCCCAGCATTTT.